These 5 T cell receptor beta chains came from one sample sequenced in a study of beta chain features in type 1 diabetes. Study results and caveats: People with Type 1 diabetes carried modestly yet significantly shorter TCRB CDR3s in all four CD4+ subsets.

No antigens are known for them. The whole isolated RNA underwent reverse transcription, so sequencing captured expressed TCRB transcripts. Generated by immunoSEQ multiplex PCR, the TCRdb table keeps only in-frame clones and is missing some. The sample comprises approximately 50,000 clones, under 50% of which are singletons, and about 1.5% rests with the top ten. Source material: Tregs from blood. The receptors originated from a man aged 25 to 40 with type 1 diabetes.

The rearrangement joins TRBV18 to TRBJ2-3; 10 nucleotides align to TRBD2. V lost 2 bases and J lost 4; bases outside the gene matches: 6. This CDR3 has 16 residues. Germline CDR1 KGHSH, CDR2 LQKENI. In nucleotides, the CDR3 is TGTGCCAGCTCACCATCTAGCGGGAGCAGGTCAGATACGCAGTATTTT. Translated, it gives CASSPSSGSRSDTQYF.

Only a few counts were recorded for this clone. The chain carries TRBV28 and TRBJ2-6; D ambiguous. Trimming pared 1 base from V and 2 bases from J, leaving 6 bases between. The CDR3 covers 15 residues. Germline V gives CDR1 MDHEN, CDR2 SYDVKM. CDR3: CASSLLTTGANVLTF. The CDR3 region has the DNA TGTGCCAGCAGTTTATTGACAACTGGGGCCAACGTCCTGACTTTC.

The chain links TRBV28 to TRBJ1-2; 7 nucleotides agree with TRBD1. This CDR3 region has 13 residues. Germline lookup yields CDR1 MDHEN and CDR2 SYDVKM. The V gene end was trimmed by 6 bases and the J gene end by 10 bases; junction bases not matched to a gene: 11. This CDR3 is CASRGHGTDHYTF. The CDR3 DNA follows: TGTGCCAGCAGAGGACACGGGACAGACCACTACACCTTC.

The V gene is TRBV28, the J gene TRBJ1-2; 7 bases align to TRBD1. This CDR3 region has 13 residues. CDR1 and CDR2 (germline): MDHEN, SYDVKM. V lost 6 bases to trimming and J lost 7 bases; unmatched junction nucleotides: 8. CDR3 bases: TGTGCCAGCAGGGCATCGGAGGGGGCTGGCTACACCTTC. This sequence encodes CASRASEGAGYTF.

This clone was counted a few times. The rearrangement uses TRBV5-1 and TRBJ1-1, with D possibly TRBD1 on 5 matching bases. This CDR3 spans 17 amino acids. The germline CDR1 and CDR2 sequences are SGHRS and YFSETQ. V dropped 0 bases and J dropped 1 base, with 16 bases sitting between them. DNA of the CDR3: TGCGCCAGCAGCTTGGGGTTAGGGAGGGGAGGGAACACTGAAGCTTTCTTT. This encodes CASSLGLGRGGNTEAFF. Combining the CDR3 with reference TRBV5-1 and TRBJ1-1 gives the whole variable domain KAGVTQTPRYLIKTRGQQVTLSCSPISGHRSVSWYQQTPGQGLQFLFEYFSETQRNKGNFPGRFSGRQFSNSRSEMNVSTLELGDSALYLCASSLGLGRGGNTEAFFGQGTRLTVV.